The entry that follows covers one T cell receptor (beta chain) sequence. This entry comes from a study of CD8 T cells in Susac syndrome. V gave up 4 bases and J gave up 4 bases; unmatched junction bases: 10. Germline V gives CDR1 SGHRS, CDR2 YFSETQ. The CDR3 totals 18 residues. Patients with stable or active relapsing-remitting disease, all of them treatment-naive, made up the multiple sclerosis controls. The authors reverse transcribed about 0.5 to 1 ug RNA with random hexamers. Multiplex immunoSEQ PCR targeted 54 Vbeta and 13 Jbeta TCR beta segments. TCRdb processed the immunoSEQ multiplex PCR reads anew with MiXCR; each CDR3 protein has one entry. The repertoire consists of approximately 230,000 distinct CDR3 sequences, with 80% to 95% occurring once and the leading ten covering 0.06% to 0.08%.

This chain uses TRBV5-1 with TRBJ2-5, with TRBD2 matching 16 bases. The specimen was CD4+ T cells from PBMCs. This receptor was identified in a human donor with multiple sclerosis. The CDR3 nucleotides are TGCGCCAGCAGCCCGGGACTAGCGGGAGGGCCGGGGAGAGAGACCCAGTACTTC. As protein: CASSPGLAGGPGRETQYF. Together with reference TRBV5-1 and TRBJ2-5, the CDR3 gives the full variable domain: KAGVTQTPRYLIKTRGQQVTLSCSPISGHRSVSWYQQTPGQGLQFLFEYFSETQRNKGNFPGRFSGRQFSNSRSEMNVSTLELGDSALYLCASSPGLAGGPGRETQYFGPGTRLLVL.